A single sample is the source of the 15 T cell receptor beta chains below, sequenced in a study of shared clonotypes between healthy human individuals. Here immunoSEQ multiplex PCR was the method, and the copy in TCRdb shows in-frame clones only, minus some. The table lists some 2,500,000 clones, roughly 92% of them singletons. Sequenced sample: naive CD4+ T cells from PBMCs. Subset here: CD45RA+ positively selected. These receptors were collected from a young man in good health. Some clones in this sample may be carry-over from other donors' samples.

The CDR3 loop reads CASGEGAALSGNTIYF. In nucleotides, the CDR3 is TGCGCCAGCGGCGAGGGGGCCGCTCTCTCTGGAAACACCATATATTTT. This chain connects TRBV5-1 to TRBJ1-3, with TRBD1 matching over 7 bases. V gave up 7 bases and J gave up 0 bases; unmatched junction bases: 10. Germline V gene data show CDR1 as SGHRS and CDR2 as YFSETQ. This CDR3 contains 16 residues.

V and J are TRBV5-1 and TRBJ2-5, with no clear D. The V gene lost 1 base and the J gene lost 5 bases, with 21 bases spanning the gap. The CDR3 consists of 17 residues. In germline, CDR1 is SGHRS, CDR2 YFSETQ. The CDR3 bases are TGCGCCAGCAGCTTGTCTGAACGGAGTCGCTCTGGGGAGACCCAGTACTTC. It yields the protein CASSLSERSRSGETQYF.

A remark on this clone: The identical CDR3 is also encoded by other nucleotide sequences in the sample. The chain employs TRBV5-1 and TRBJ1-5; 11 bases map to TRBD1. Germline V gene lookup returns CDR1 SGHRS and CDR2 YFSETQ. The ends lost 4 bases at V and 0 bases at J; junction bases unmatched: 3. The CDR3 is 16 amino acids. This CDR3 is CASSPGQGVSNQPQHF. The CDR3 region has the DNA TGCGCCAGCAGCCCGGGACAGGGGGTTAGCAATCAGCCCCAGCATTTT.

The CDR3 region is CASRPSQVGNTIYF. The CDR3, as DNA: TGTGCCAGCAGGCCCAGCCAGGTTGGAAACACCATATATTTT. The V gene is TRBV14, the J gene TRBJ1-3; D gene uncertain. The CDR3 consists of 14 residues. V lost 6 bases and J lost 3, with 12 bases in between. The germline gives CDR1 SGHDN, CDR2 FVKESK.

The rearrangement links TRBV10-3 to TRBJ2-2; 8 positions match TRBD1. The trim removed 6 bases at V and 3 bases at J, leaving 3 bases unmatched. This CDR3 has 14 amino acids. Looked up from germline, CDR1 is ENHRY and CDR2 is SYGVKD. The DNA for the CDR3 is TGTGCCATCAGAACGGACAGGGACACCGGGGAGCTGTTTTTT. This encodes CAIRTDRDTGELFF.

The CDR3, as DNA: TGCGCCAGCAGCTTTACCGGGACTTTGGCGGGCACTGAGCAGTTCTTC. Its translation is CASSFTGTLAGTEQFF. V is TRBV5-1 and J is TRBJ2-1; maybe TRBD2 (6 bases). The CDR3 runs to 16 residues. V lost 2 bases and J lost 9, with 21 bases in between. The germline CDR1 and CDR2 sequences are SGHRS and YFSETQ. The variable domain in full, with the rest retrieved from reference TRBV5-1 and TRBJ2-1, is KAGVTQTPRYLIKTRGQQVTLSCSPISGHRSVSWYQQTPGQGLQFLFEYFSETQRNKGNFPGRFSGRQFSNSRSEMNVSTLELGDSALYLCASSFTGTLAGTEQFFGPGTRLTVL.

The chain couples TRBV25-1 to TRBJ2-2; the match to TRBD1 covers 8 bases. The CDR3 extends over 16 amino acids. Germline V CDR1 and CDR2: MGHDK, SYGVNS. The J segment lost 3 bases and the V segment lost 3 bases, leaving 6 bases of the junction unmatched. CDR3 amino acids: CASSEVRTGYTGELFF. As DNA, the CDR3 is TGTGCCAGCAGTGAGGTTAGGACAGGGTACACCGGGGAGCTGTTTTTT.

The chain carries TRBV7-3 and TRBJ1-2, with D hard to call. Trimming pared 5 bases from V and 3 bases from J, leaving 13 bases between. Germline assignment: CDR1 SGHTA and CDR2 FQGTGA. The CDR3 has 14 residues. The CDR3 loop reads CASSMYQADYGYTF. For the CDR3, the DNA is TGTGCCAGCAGCATGTACCAGGCGGACTATGGCTACACCTTC. Drawing the rest from reference TRBV7-3 and TRBJ1-2, the complete variable domain is GAGVSQTPSNKVTEKGKYVELRCDPISGHTALYWYRQSLGQGPEFLIYFQGTGAADDSGLPNDRFFAVRPEGSVSTLKIQRTERGDSAVYLCASSMYQADYGYTFGSGTRLTVV.

V is TRBV5-1 and J is TRBJ2-3, with 11 bases aligning to TRBD2. V lost 6 bases, J lost 4 bases, and 10 bases stayed unmatched. In germline, CDR1 is SGHRS, CDR2 YFSETQ. The CDR3 sequence is 16 residues long. The CDR3 loop is CASNLGLAGGADTQYF. CDR3 bases: TGCGCCAGCAACTTAGGGCTAGCGGGAGGAGCAGATACGCAGTATTTT.

The genes are TRBV30 and TRBJ2-3; 7 bases agree with TRBD1. The junction had 10 bases not matched to a gene; V was cut back by 5 bases and J by 2 bases. The CDR3 runs 15 residues. CDR1 is GTSNPN, CDR2 SVGIG, per germline (reference sequence). CDR3 nucleotides: TGTGCCTGGGACGTACAGGGGACCTCCACAGATACGCAGTATTTT. Translated, it gives CAWDVQGTSTDTQYF.

The V call is TRBV6-5, the J call TRBJ2-3, with D maybe TRBD1 (6 bases). The V gene's germline CDR1 is MNHEY and CDR2 SVGAGI. The CDR3 has 14 residues. V lost 2 bases to trimming and J lost 4 bases, with 10 bases between them. CDR3 DNA sequence: TGTGCCAGCAGTTACGGGGCAGGGGCAGATACGCAGTATTTT. Amino acids: CASSYGAGADTQYF.

This clone was seen once. The chain joins TRBV19 to TRBJ2-3; TRBD2 matches at 12 bases. CDR1 is LNHDA, CDR2 SQIVND, per germline (reference sequence). The CDR3 has 15 amino acids. V lost 5 bases to trimming and J lost 8 bases; unmatched junction nucleotides: 8. CDR3 nucleotides: TGTGCCAGTAGTCCGTCGACTAGCGGGAGAGGTACGCAGTATTTT. This gives the protein CASSPSTSGRGTQYF.

The chain employs TRBV14 and TRBJ2-1; possibly TRBD2 for D (6 bases). CDR1 is SGHDN, CDR2 FVKESK, per germline. V lost 3 bases and J lost 10, with 19 bases in between. This CDR3 is 15 amino acids long. CDR3: CASSQIRGSGEEQFF. The CDR3 coding sequence is TGTGCCAGCAGCCAGATCCGGGGTAGCGGAGAGGAGCAGTTCTTC.

The V call is TRBV5-4, the J call TRBJ1-1, with unresolved D. Germline V lookup: CDR1 SGHNT, CDR2 YYREEE (reference sequence). The germline V and J ends were trimmed by 4 bases and 3 bases, with 16 bases remaining between them. CDR3 size: 15 residues. CDR3 in amino acids: CASSDPWVEDTEAFF. CDR3 DNA: TGTGCCAGCAGCGATCCATGGGTGGAGGACACTGAAGCTTTCTTT.

The chain couples TRBV4-1 to TRBJ2-1; D is unresolved. CDR3 length: 12 amino acids. Trimming pared 6 bases from V and 8 bases from J, leaving 11 bases between. Germline values: CDR1 MGHRA, CDR2 YSYEKL. CDR3: CASSLRVDEQFF. The CDR3 DNA is TGCGCCAGCAGTTTACGGGTGGATGAGCAGTTCTTC.